These 16 T cell receptor beta chains originate from one sample sequenced in a study of regulatory T cells in long-lasting Graves disease. CDR3-region Arm-PCR and iRepertoire HTBI primers produced the TCR beta libraries. Each CDR3 protein gets one entry after TCRdb re-called the multiplex PCR reads with MiXCR. The table records more than 300,000 distinct CDR3 sequences, about an eighth of them present only once. The time point here: newly diagnosed GD, antithyroid drugs for less than 3 months. The TCR library was made from RNA that had been extracted from PBMCs in TRIzol. The same sample was also studied in work on T cells in Graves' hyperthyroidism and ophthalmopathy.

The sample here was peripheral blood mononuclear cells (PBMCs), taken at new diagnosis, from a patient treated with antithyroid drugs. The receptor source for this set is a woman younger than 35 with Graves disease.

Regarding this clonotype: A much larger clone lies one base from this, so it may be a read error. The chain combines TRBV12-5 with TRBJ1-6, with a possible D match to TRBD1 (5 bases). The CDR3 is 18 amino acids. V was shortened by 2 bases and J by 1 base, with 15 bases between the two germline ends. Germline V gene lookup returns CDR1 LGHNT and CDR2 FRNRAP. CDR3 sequence (DNA): TGTGCTAGTGGTTTGCGGGTCAGGGTCGCGTCCTATAATTCACCCCTCCACTTT. Amino acid sequence: CASGLRVRVASYNSPLHF.

This clonotype showed up many times. This chain links TRBV18 with TRBJ1-1, with TRBD1 as a possible D gene (5 bases). CDR1 and CDR2 from the germline V gene are KGHSH and LQKENI. V lost 1 base, J lost 0 bases, and 12 bases lay in between. The CDR3 is made up of 16 amino acids. The chain's CDR3 is CASSPRLTELNTEAFF. In DNA, the CDR3 is TGTGCCAGCTCACCACGTCTGACAGAACTGAACACTGAAGCTTTCTTT. Based on the CDR3 plus reference TRBV18 and TRBJ1-1, the full variable domain is NAGVMQNPRHLVRRRGQEARLRCSPMKGHSHVYWYRQLPEEGLKFMVYLQKENIIDESGMPKERFSAEFPKEGPSILRIQQVVRGDSAAYFCASSPRLTELNTEAFFGQGTRLTVV.

The chain couples TRBV9 to TRBJ2-7, with D possibly TRBD2 on 5 matching bases. V was cut by 4 bases and J by 5 bases, with 16 bases left in between. This CDR3 spans 14 amino acids. Per germline, CDR1 SGDLS and CDR2 YYNGEE. The CDR3 loop reads CASSTSGRGNEQYF. Here the CDR3 DNA reads TGTGCCAGCAGCACCAGCGGAAGAGGCAACGAGCAGTACTTC.

This clonotype was seen at least ten times. The V gene is TRBV20-1, the J gene TRBJ1-1, with D perhaps TRBD1 (6 bases). The germline V gene encodes CDR1 DFQATT and CDR2 SNEGSKA (reference sequence). V gave up 0 bases and J gave up 3 bases, with 17 bases separating them. The CDR3 covers 16 residues. The chain's CDR3 is CSARDLKQGKDTEAFF. The DNA for the CDR3 is TGCAGTGCTAGAGATCTTAAACAGGGTAAGGACACTGAAGCTTTCTTT.

The J gene is TRBJ2-7, the V gene TRBV18; D might be TRBD2 (5 bases). The ends were cut back, 2 bases at V and 0 bases at J, with 20 bases in the middle. The CDR3 is made up of 18 amino acids. The germline V gene encodes CDR1 KGHSH and CDR2 LQKENI. CDR3 sequence: CASSPTTSGKGSSYEQYF. In DNA form, the CDR3 reads TGTGCCAGCTCACCAACGACTTCGGGGAAAGGTAGCTCCTACGAGCAGTACTTC. Full variable domain (remainder filled in from reference TRBV18 and TRBJ2-7): NAGVMQNPRHLVRRRGQEARLRCSPMKGHSHVYWYRQLPEEGLKFMVYLQKENIIDESGMPKERFSAEFPKEGPSILRIQQVVRGDSAAYFCASSPTTSGKGSSYEQYFGPGTRLTVT.

There are many counts of this clonotype. J is TRBJ1-1 and V is TRBV27; perhaps TRBD1 as D (5 bases). CDR3 length: 15 residues. Germline loops: CDR1 MNHEY, CDR2 SMNVEV (reference sequence). Trimming took off 5 bases at V and 6 bases at J, with 19 bases between the two ends. For the CDR3, the DNA is TGTGCCAGCAGTCTACCTCACCAGGGTATTGCTGAAGCTTTCTTT. Translating it yields CASSLPHQGIAEAFF.

Regarding this clonotype: A read error may produce the germline difference seen at one junction end. J is TRBJ2-1 and V is TRBV20-1; D uncertain. Germline V gene sequence: CDR1 DFQATT, CDR2 SNEGSKA (reference sequence). The CDR3 is 17 amino acids. CDR3 protein: CSARGSLGGTSYNGQFF. CDR3 nucleotides: TGCAGTGCTAGAGGATCCCTCGGCGGTACGTCCTACAATGGGCAGTTCTTC.

This clonotype was picked up many times. This rearrangement joins TRBV5-1 to TRBJ1-1; D gene ambiguous. V dropped 5 bases and J dropped 1 base, with 15 bases sitting between them. The CDR3 is 15 amino acids. CDR1 is SGHRS and CDR2 is YFSETQ in the germline V gene. In DNA, the CDR3 is TGCGCCAGCAGAATTCAGCCTGTGGGGAACACTGAAGCTTTCTTT. Amino acids: CASRIQPVGNTEAFF.

The V gene is TRBV5-1, the J gene TRBJ2-2, with TRBD2 as a possible D gene (6 bases). From germline, CDR1 is SGHRS and CDR2 YFSETQ. This CDR3 has 14 amino acids. V lost 7 bases and J lost 2, with 12 bases in between. The CDR3 sequence: CASRRAGNTGELFF. The CDR3 coding sequence is TGCGCCAGCCGTAGGGCGGGAAACACCGGGGAGCTGTTTTTT. The full variable domain, in which reference TRBV5-1 and TRBJ2-2 provide the parts outside the CDR3, is KAGVTQTPRYLIKTRGQQVTLSCSPISGHRSVSWYQQTPGQGLQFLFEYFSETQRNKGNFPGRFSGRQFSNSRSEMNVSTLELGDSALYLCASRRAGNTGELFFGEGSRLTVL.

This clonotype was detected many times. A far larger clone is one base from this, pointing to a likely read error. The chain combines TRBV2 with TRBJ2-3, with D perhaps matching TRBD2 (6 bases). The J call may be wrong; the DNA end is better matched by TRBJ2-5. There are 15 residues in the CDR3. Germline CDR1 SNHLY, CDR2 FYNNEI. The CDR3 loop reads CASTEAGLLRETQYF. DNA of the CDR3: TGTGCCAGCACAGAGGCGGGACTTCTCCGAGAGACCCAGTACTTC.

There are many counts of this clonotype. The gene calls are TRBV10-3 and TRBJ1-1; D call uncertain. This CDR3 spans 12 amino acids. Germline V gives CDR1 ENHRY, CDR2 SYGVKD. V lost 10 bases and J 3 bases, leaving 12 bases between the germline ends. Here the CDR3 reads CATWTGDTEAFF. CDR3 sequence (DNA): TGTGCCACTTGGACGGGAGACACTGAAGCTTTCTTT.

This clonotype was picked up a small number of times. V and J are TRBV25-1 and TRBJ2-5, with a weak D call TRBD2 (6 bases). The CDR3 totals 14 residues. Germline V CDR1 and CDR2: MGHDK, SYGVNS. Trimming stripped 2 bases from V and 7 bases from J, with 14 bases between. The CDR3 sequence is CASSEDSGAGTQYF. CDR3 in DNA: TGTGCCAGCAGTGAAGATAGCGGCGCCGGGACCCAGTACTTC.

The sample holds one count of this clonotype. The chain uses TRBV2 and TRBJ2-2; TRBD1 might be the D (6 bases). Looked up from germline, CDR1 is SNHLY and CDR2 is FYNNEI. With 6 bases removed from V and 7 bases from J, the gap between germline ends came to 15 bases. The CDR3 runs to 14 residues. The CDR3 DNA reads TGTGCCAGCAGCGTCGACAGGTCCGGCGGGGAGCTGTTTTTT. It encodes CASSVDRSGGELFF. The entire variable domain, with the rest obtained from reference TRBV2 and TRBJ2-2, is as follows: EPEVTQTPSHQVTQMGQEVILRCVPISNHLYFYWYRQILGQKVEFLVSFYNNEISEKSEIFDDQFSVERPDGSNFTLKIRSTKLEDSAMYFCASSVDRSGGELFFGEGSRLTVL.

V and J are TRBV7-2 and TRBJ1-3; maybe TRBD1 (6 bases). Germline CDR1 is SGHTA and CDR2 is FQGNSA. CDR3 length: 16 amino acids. Trimming took off 0 bases at V and 0 bases at J, with 9 bases between the two ends. CDR3 nucleotide sequence: TGTGCCAGCAGCTTAGCTGACAGGCCCTCTGGAAACACCATATATTTT. Its translation: CASSLADRPSGNTIYF.

In nucleotides, the CDR3 is TGCGCCAGCAGCCCTCCTCGACAGGGGATGAACACTGAAGCTTTCTTT. Translating it yields CASSPPRQGMNTEAFF. This sequence joins TRBV4-3 and TRBJ1-1; 8 bases are shared with TRBD1. Germline V gene lookup returns CDR1 LGHNA and CDR2 YSLEER. Trimming cost V 4 bases and J 0 bases; bases outside gene matches: 7. This CDR3 comprises 16 residues.

J is TRBJ1-5 and V is TRBV7-3; D unresolved. Trimming removed 2 bases at V and 5 bases at J, with 7 bases between. CDR1 is SGHTA and CDR2 is FQGTGA in the germline V gene. This CDR3 has 13 residues. The chain's CDR3 is CASSLDNHQPQHF. CDR3 DNA: TGTGCCAGCAGCTTAGACAATCATCAGCCCCAGCATTTT.